These 10 T cell receptor beta chains were all obtained from the same sample, sequenced in a study of T cells in Graves' hyperthyroidism and ophthalmopathy. TCR beta CDR3 regions were amplified from RNA. First-round RT-PCR targeting the TCR CDR3 was performed with the HTBI primer set. TCRdb re-derived calls from the multiplex PCR reads in MiXCR, one entry per CDR3 protein. The data contain approximately 200,000 distinct CDR3 sequences, approximately 20% of them seen just once; the ten biggest clones take up around 43%. What was sequenced was blood. These receptors all stem from a middle-aged man with Graves' hyperthyroidism.

This clonotype turned up a few times. One end of the junction does not line up with germline, which may come from a read error. This chain joins TRBV5-1 and TRBJ2-7, with D perhaps given as TRBD1 or TRBD2 (5 bases each). The CDR3 spans 14 residues. CDR1 and CDR2 from the germline V gene are SGHRS and YFSETQ. DNA of the CDR3: TGCGCCAGCAGCCGACGGGGCCAGGCCTACGAGCGGTACTTC. Its translation is CASSRRGQAYERYF.

The sample holds many counts of this clonotype. The chain is built from TRBV7-2 and TRBJ2-7; D is perhaps TRBD1 (7 bases). V lost 4 bases to trimming and J lost 5 bases, with 18 bases between them. From germline, CDR1 is SGHTA and CDR2 FQGNSA. The length of the CDR3 is 15 residues. The CDR3 DNA follows: TGTGCCAGCAGCTCGACTAGGAGGGGGCCGAACGAGCAGTACTTC. Its translation is CASSSTRRGPNEQYF.

This clonotype came up a few times. The chain combines TRBV20-1 with TRBJ1-4; unclear D gene. Germline loops: CDR1 DFQATT, CDR2 SNEGSKA (reference sequence). The CDR3 runs to 16 residues. Trimming removed 0 bases from V and 0 bases from J, with 11 bases in between. The CDR3 coding sequence is TGCAGTGCTAGAGATCGAAGCCTTGCAACTAATGAAAAACTGTTTTTT. Translation gives CSARDRSLATNEKLFF.

This clonotype was detected many times. The chain's CDR3 is CASSLVGGGPDQPQHF. Here the CDR3 DNA reads TGTGCCAGCAGCTTAGTAGGAGGGGGTCCCGATCAGCCCCAGCATTTT. The chain uses TRBV7-2 and TRBJ1-5; D is possibly TRBD1 (6 bases). The V gene lost 1 base and the J gene lost 5 bases, with 15 bases spanning the gap. This CDR3 contains 16 residues. Germline assignment: CDR1 SGHTA and CDR2 FQGNSA.

The chain has TRBV12-3 or TRBV12-4 and TRBJ1-1; the D is unclear. Trimming cost V 8 bases and J 11 bases, with 15 bases left between them. The CDR3 spans 11 residues. CDR3 protein: CASGQDGGAFF. The CDR3 nucleotides read TGTGCCAGCGGGCAAGACGGAGGCGCTTTCTTT.

This chain links TRBV7-9 with TRBJ2-7; TRBD1 agrees at 10 bases. Looked up from germline, CDR1 is SEHNR and CDR2 is FQNEAQ (reference sequence). The V gene end was trimmed by 5 bases and the J gene end by 3 bases; junction bases not matched to a gene: 4. There are 14 residues in the CDR3. The DNA for the CDR3 is TGTGCCAGCAGCCGACAGGGGGCCTTCTACGAGCAGTACTTC. Amino acid sequence: CASSRQGAFYEQYF.

This clonotype was seen ten or more times. V gene TRBV20-1 combines with J gene TRBJ2-3; D may be TRBD2 (5 bases). Trimming removed 6 bases from V and 4 bases from J, with 8 bases in between. The CDR3 is 11 residues long. Germline CDR1 reads DFQATT; CDR2 reads SNEGSKA (reference sequence). The CDR3 DNA follows: TGCAGTGCCGAACTAGCAGATACGCAGTATTTT. Translating it yields CSAELADTQYF.

This clonotype was found many times. This chain joins TRBV14 and TRBJ1-1, with D possibly matching TRBD1 (5 bases). Germline V gene lookup returns CDR1 SGHDN and CDR2 FVKESK. V was pared by 1 base and J by 11 bases, with 14 bases between. The CDR3 has 13 residues. The CDR3 nucleotides read TGTGCCAGCAGCCAAGCCGACAGCAGCGGCGCTTTCTTT. Protein sequence: CASSQADSSGAFF.

This clonotype was counted many times. The chain couples TRBV18 to TRBJ2-7; D unresolved. Germline CDR1 reads KGHSH; CDR2 reads LQKENI. The CDR3 sequence is 14 residues long. Trimming removed 2 bases from V and 1 base from J, with 9 bases in between. The CDR3 DNA sequence: TGTGCCAGCTCACCAAGGGTCAGATCCTACGAGCAGTACTTC. It encodes CASSPRVRSYEQYF.

This chain connects TRBV19 to TRBJ2-3; 8 nucleotides align to TRBD2. Germline CDR1 is LNHDA and CDR2 is SQIVND (reference sequence). The junction had 21 bases not matched to a gene; V was cut back by 7 bases and J by 6 bases. The CDR3 totals 18 residues. The CDR3 region has the DNA TGTGCCAGTACCCTCCTCGCGGGGGGAGACTCCGCACAGGATACGCAGTATTTT. Amino acids: CASTLLAGGDSAQDTQYF.